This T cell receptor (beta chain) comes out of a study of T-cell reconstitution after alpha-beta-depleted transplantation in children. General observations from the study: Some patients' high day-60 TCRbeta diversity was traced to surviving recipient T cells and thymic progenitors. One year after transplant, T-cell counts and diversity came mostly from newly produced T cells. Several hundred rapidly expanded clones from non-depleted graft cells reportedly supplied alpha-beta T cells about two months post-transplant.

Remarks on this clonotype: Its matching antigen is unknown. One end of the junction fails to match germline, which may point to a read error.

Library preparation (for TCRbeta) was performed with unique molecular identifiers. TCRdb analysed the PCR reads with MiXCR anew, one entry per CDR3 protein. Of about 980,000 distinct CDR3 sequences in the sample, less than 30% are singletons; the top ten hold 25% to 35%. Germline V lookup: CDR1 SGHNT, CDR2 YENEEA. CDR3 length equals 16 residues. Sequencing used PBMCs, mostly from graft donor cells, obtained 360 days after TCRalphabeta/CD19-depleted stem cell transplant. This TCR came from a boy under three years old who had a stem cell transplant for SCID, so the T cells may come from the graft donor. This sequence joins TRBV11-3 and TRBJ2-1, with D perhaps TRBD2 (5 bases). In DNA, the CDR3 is TGTGCCAGCAGCTTCGGACTCTTTAACTCCTACAATGAGCTGTTCTTC. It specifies CASSFGLFNSYNELFF.